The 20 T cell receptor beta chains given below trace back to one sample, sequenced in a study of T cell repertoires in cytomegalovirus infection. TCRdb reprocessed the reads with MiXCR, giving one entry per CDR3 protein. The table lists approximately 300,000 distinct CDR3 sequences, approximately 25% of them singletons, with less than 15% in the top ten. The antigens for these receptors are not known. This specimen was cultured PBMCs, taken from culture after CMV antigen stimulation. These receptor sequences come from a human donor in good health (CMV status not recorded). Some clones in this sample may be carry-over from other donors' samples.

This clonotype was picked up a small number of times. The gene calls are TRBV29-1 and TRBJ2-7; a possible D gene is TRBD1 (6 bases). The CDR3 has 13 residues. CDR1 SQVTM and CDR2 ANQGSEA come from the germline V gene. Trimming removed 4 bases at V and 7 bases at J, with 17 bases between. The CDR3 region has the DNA TGCAGCGTTGGTTGGGGGCCCCAGTCGGAGCAGTACTTC. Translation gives CSVGWGPQSEQYF.

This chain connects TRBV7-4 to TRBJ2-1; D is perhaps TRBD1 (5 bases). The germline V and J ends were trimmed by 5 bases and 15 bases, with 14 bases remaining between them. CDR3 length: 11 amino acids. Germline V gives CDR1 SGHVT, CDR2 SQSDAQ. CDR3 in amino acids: CASSTDSQVFF. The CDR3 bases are TGTGCCAGCAGCACCGACAGCCAGGTGTTCTTC. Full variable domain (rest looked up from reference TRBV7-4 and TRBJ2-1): GAGVSQSPRYKVAKRGRDVALRCDSISGHVTLYWYRQTLGQGSEVLTYSQSDAQRDKSGRPSGRFSAERPERSVSTLKIQRTEQGDSAVYLCASSTDSQVFFGPGTRLTVL.

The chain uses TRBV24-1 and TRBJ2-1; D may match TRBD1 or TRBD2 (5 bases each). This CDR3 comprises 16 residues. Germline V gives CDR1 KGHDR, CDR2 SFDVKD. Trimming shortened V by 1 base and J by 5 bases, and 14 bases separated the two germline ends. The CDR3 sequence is CATSDLGTEFDNEQFF. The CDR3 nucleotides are TGTGCCACCAGTGATTTAGGGACGGAGTTTGACAATGAGCAGTTCTTC.

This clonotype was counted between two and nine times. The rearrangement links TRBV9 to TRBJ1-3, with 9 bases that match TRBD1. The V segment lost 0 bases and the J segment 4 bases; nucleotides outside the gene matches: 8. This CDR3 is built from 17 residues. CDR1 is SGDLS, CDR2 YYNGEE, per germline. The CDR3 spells CASSVASRDRAGNTIYF. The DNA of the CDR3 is TGTGCCAGCAGCGTAGCGTCTAGGGACAGGGCGGGAAACACCATATATTTT.

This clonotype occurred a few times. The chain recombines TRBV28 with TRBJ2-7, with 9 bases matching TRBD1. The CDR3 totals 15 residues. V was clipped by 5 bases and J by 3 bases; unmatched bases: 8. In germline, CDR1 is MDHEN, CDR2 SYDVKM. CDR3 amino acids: CASSPAQGAGYEQYF. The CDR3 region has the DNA TGTGCCAGCAGTCCCGCACAGGGGGCGGGCTACGAGCAGTACTTC.

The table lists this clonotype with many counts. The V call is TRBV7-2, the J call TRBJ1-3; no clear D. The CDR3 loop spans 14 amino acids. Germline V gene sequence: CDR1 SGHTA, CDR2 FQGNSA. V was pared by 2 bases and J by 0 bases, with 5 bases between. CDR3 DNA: TGTGCCAGCAGCTTACAAGGCTCTGGAAACACCATATATTTT. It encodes CASSLQGSGNTIYF.

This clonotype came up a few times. The CDR3 DNA reads as TGTGCCAGCTCTTCACTTGGGGTCTCTGGGGCCAACGTCCTGACTTTC. Its translation: CASSSLGVSGANVLTF. This rearrangement joins TRBV28 to TRBJ2-6; D uncertain. The V gene's germline CDR1 is MDHEN and CDR2 SYDVKM. CDR3 size: 16 residues. The germline V and J ends were trimmed by 8 bases and 0 bases, with 14 bases remaining between them.

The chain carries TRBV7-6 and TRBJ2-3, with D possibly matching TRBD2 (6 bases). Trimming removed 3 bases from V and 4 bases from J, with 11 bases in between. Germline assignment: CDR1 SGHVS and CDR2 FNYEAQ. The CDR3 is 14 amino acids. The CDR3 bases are TGTGCCAGCAGCTTGCGGGGTATCCCAGATACGCAGTATTTT. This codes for CASSLRGIPDTQYF.

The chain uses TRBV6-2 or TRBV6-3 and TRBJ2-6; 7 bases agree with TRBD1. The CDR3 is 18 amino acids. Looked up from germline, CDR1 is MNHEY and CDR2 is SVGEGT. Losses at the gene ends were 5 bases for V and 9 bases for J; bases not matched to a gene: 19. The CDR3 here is CASSGGSTGKGPVNVLTF. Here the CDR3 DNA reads TGTGCCAGCAGTGGAGGATCGACAGGGAAGGGACCGGTCAACGTCCTGACTTTC.

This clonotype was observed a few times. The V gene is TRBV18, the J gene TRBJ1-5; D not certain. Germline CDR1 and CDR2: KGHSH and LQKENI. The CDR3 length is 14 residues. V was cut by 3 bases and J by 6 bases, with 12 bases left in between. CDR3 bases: TGTGCCAGCTCACCGACTTGGCCGGGTCAGCCCCAGCATTTT. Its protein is CASSPTWPGQPQHF.

CDR3 in DNA: TGTGCCAGCAGTGGGGCGCCGGTGAAGTACTTC. The encoded protein is CASSGAPVKYF. The chain links TRBV28 to TRBJ2-4, with a possible D match to TRBD1 (5 bases). CDR1 MDHEN and CDR2 SYDVKM come from the germline V gene. The CDR3 extends over 11 amino acids. Trimming removed 5 bases at V and 14 bases at J, with 13 bases between.

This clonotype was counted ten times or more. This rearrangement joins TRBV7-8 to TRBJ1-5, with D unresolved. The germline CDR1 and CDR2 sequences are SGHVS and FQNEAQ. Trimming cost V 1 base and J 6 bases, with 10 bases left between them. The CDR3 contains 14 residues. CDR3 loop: CASSLVTGGQPQHF. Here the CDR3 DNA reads TGTGCCAGCAGCTTAGTGACTGGTGGTCAGCCCCAGCATTTT.

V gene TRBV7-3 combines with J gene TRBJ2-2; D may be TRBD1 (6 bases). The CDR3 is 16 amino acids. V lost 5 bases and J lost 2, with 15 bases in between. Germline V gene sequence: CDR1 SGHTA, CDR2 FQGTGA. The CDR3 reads CASSPLRTANTGELFF. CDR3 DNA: TGTGCCAGCAGCCCCCTACGGACAGCTAACACCGGGGAGCTGTTTTTT.

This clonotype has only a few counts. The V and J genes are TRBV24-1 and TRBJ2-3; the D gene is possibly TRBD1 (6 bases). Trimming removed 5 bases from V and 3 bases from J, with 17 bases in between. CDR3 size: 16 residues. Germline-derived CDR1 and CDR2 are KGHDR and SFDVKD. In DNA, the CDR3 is TGTGCCACCAGTGGACGGGACCCACAGGGAACAGATACGCAGTATTTT. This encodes CATSGRDPQGTDTQYF.

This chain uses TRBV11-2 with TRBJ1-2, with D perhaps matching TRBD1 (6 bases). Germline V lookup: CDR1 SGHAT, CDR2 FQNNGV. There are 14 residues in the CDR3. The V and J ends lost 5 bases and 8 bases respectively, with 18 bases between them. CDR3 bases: TGTGCCAGCAGCCCTAGGGTACAGGGCGGAGGCTACACCTTC. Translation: CASSPRVQGGGYTF.

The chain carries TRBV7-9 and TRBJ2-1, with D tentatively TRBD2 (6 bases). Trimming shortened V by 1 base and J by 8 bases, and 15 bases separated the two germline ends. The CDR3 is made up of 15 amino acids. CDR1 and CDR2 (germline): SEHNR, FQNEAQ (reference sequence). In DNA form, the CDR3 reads TGTGCCAGCAGCTTAGGGACTCGCGCTAGCGATGAGCAGTTCTTC. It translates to CASSLGTRASDEQFF. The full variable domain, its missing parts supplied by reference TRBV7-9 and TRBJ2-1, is DTGVSQNPRHKITKRGQNVTFRCDPISEHNRLYWYRQTLGQGPEFLTYFQNEAQLEKSRLLSDRFSAERPKGSFSTLEIQRTEQGDSAMYLCASSLGTRASDEQFFGPGTRLTVL.

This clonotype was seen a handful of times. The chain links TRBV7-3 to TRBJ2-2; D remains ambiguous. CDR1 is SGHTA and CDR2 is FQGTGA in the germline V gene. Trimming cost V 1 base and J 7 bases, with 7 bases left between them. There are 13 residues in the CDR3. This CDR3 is CASSLNQNGELFF. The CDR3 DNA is TGTGCCAGCAGCTTAAACCAGAACGGGGAGCTGTTTTTT.

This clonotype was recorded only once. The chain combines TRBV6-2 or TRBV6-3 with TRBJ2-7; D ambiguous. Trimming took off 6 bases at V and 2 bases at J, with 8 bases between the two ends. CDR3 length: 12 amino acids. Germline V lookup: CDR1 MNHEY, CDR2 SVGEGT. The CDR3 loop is CASSPGTYEQYV. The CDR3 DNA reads TGTGCCAGCAGCCCCGGCACCTACGAGCAGTACGTC.

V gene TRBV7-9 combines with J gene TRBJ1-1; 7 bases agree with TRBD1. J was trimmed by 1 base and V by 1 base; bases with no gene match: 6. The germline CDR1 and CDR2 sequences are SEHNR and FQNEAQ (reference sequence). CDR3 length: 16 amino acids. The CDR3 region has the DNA TGTGCCAGCAGCTTAGAGGTTCGGACAGGGAACACTGAAGCTTTCTTT. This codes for CASSLEVRTGNTEAFF.

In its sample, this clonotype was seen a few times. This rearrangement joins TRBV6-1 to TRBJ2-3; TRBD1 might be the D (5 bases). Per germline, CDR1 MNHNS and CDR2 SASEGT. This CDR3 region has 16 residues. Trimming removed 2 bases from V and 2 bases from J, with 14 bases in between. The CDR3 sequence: CASSETPQGITDTQYF. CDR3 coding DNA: TGTGCCAGCAGTGAAACCCCGCAGGGTATCACAGATACGCAGTATTTT.